This T cell receptor beta chain is drawn from a study of cytomegalovirus exposure and HLA in healthy donors. Study-level results: Among TCR sequences, most were rare, though some public TCRs appeared in many donors. The tendency of first-cohort TCR clusters to co-occur in the 120 or so validation repertoires was the finding of a later analysis.

This CDR3 is 19 amino acids long. V trimming: 4 bases; J trimming: 0 bases; junction bases outside the gene matches: 15. The germline CDR1 and CDR2 sequences are MNHEY and SMNVEV (reference sequence). Libraries were prepared by immunoSEQ multiplex PCR; TCRdb keeps only in-frame clonotypes and omits some of them. The sample lists over 75,000 clones; 85% were seen once. As concerns this clone: Its target is not known.

Sequencing was performed on PBMCs. The source is a man between 18 and 35 years old in good health and CMV-seropositive. J is TRBJ1-5 and V is TRBV27; 7 nucleotides align to TRBD1. The CDR3, as DNA: TGTGCCAGCAGTTGGCCGGTTCCGGGACAGTGGAATAGCAATCAGCCCCAGCATTTT. This gives the protein CASSWPVPGQWNSNQPQHF.